This TCR beta chain was found in a study of CD8+CD57+ T cells in acquired aplastic anemia. About the research overall: Sorted CD4+ and CD8+ cells gave a mean 3.2 ug DNA, range 0.2 to 27.4 ug. Study observations and caveats: Patients shared around 30 CD8+ CDR3 sequences with controls.

Comments on this clonotype: Its antigen is not known.

The use of genomic DNA as template underpinned the TCR beta VDJ and CDR3 profiling. TCRdb processed the reads anew with MiXCR; each CDR3 protein has one entry. The table shows 200,000 to 250,000 distinct CDR3 sequences, with 34% occurring only once. CDR3 length equals 13 residues. V was shortened by 7 bases and J by 7 bases, with 11 bases between the two germline ends. Germline CDR1 reads SEHNR; CDR2 reads FQNEAQ (reference sequence). This receptor was identified in a human donor in good health, serving as a control. Sequencing was performed on sorted CD4+, CD8+, or CD8+CD57+ T cells (not recorded which) from PBMCs. The V and J genes are TRBV7-9 and TRBJ1-6; no clear D. CDR3 bases: TGTGCCAGCACCCCGAGGGCAAATTCACCCCTCCACTTT. Translation gives CASTPRANSPLHF.